The 20 T cell receptor beta chains in this list originate from one sample, sequenced in a study of T cell responses to AZD1222 COVID-19 vaccine. Method: immunoSEQ multiplex PCR; TCRdb's copy keeps in-frame clones and lacks some. The sample has around 160,000 clones, approximately 85% seen once. Sequenced here: peripheral blood, sampled on day 0 of MenACWY control vaccination. The receptors stem from an adult in good health.

V and J are TRBV6-5 and TRBJ2-5; 7 bases are shared with TRBD2. CDR1 is MNHEY, CDR2 SVGAGI, per germline. CDR3 length: 14 residues. J was trimmed by 2 bases and V by 7 bases; bases with no gene match: 7. The CDR3 spells CASTLGGPQETQYF. CDR3 DNA sequence: TGTGCCAGCACCCTGGGAGGGCCGCAAGAGACCCAGTACTTC.

This chain connects TRBV5-4 to TRBJ2-3, with D possibly matching TRBD1 (6 bases). Germline V gene sequence: CDR1 SGHNT, CDR2 YYREEE (reference sequence). The CDR3 covers 14 residues. Trimming removed 0 bases at V and 2 bases at J, with 7 bases between. This CDR3 reads CASSLGQDTDTQYF. DNA for the CDR3: TGTGCCAGCAGCTTGGGACAGGACACAGATACGCAGTATTTT.

The count of this clone is one. The gene calls are TRBV3-1 (or the pseudogene TRBV3-2) and TRBJ1-5; 7 bases are a match to TRBD1. In germline, CDR1 is LGHDT, CDR2 YNNKEL (reference sequence). This CDR3 comprises 14 residues. Trimming took 4 bases from V and 6 from J; bases not matched to a gene: 6. The DNA for the CDR3 is TGTGCCAGCAGCCGACAGGGTTTCGGTCAGCCCCAGCATTTT. Protein sequence: CASSRQGFGQPQHF.

The genes are TRBV7-9 and TRBJ1-2; D not certain. V lost 3 bases and J 7 bases, leaving 15 bases between the germline ends. Looked up from germline, CDR1 is SEHNR and CDR2 is FQNEAQ (reference sequence). The CDR3 totals 14 residues. The CDR3 coding sequence is TGTGCCAGCAGCTTGGAGACCATGTCTTCTGGCTACACCTTC. Protein sequence: CASSLETMSSGYTF.

This chain joins TRBV5-4 and TRBJ1-2, with 8 bases matching TRBD1. The CDR3 is 13 residues long. V trimming: 4 bases; J trimming: 4 bases; junction bases outside the gene matches: 3. CDR1 and CDR2 from the germline V gene are SGHNT and YYREEE (reference sequence). CDR3 loop: CASSPTGVYGYTF. The CDR3 DNA sequence: TGTGCCAGCAGCCCGACAGGGGTCTATGGCTACACCTTC. Complete variable domain (other parts from reference TRBV5-4 and TRBJ1-2): ETGVTQSPTHLIKTRGQQVTLRCSSQSGHNTVSWYQQALGQGPQFIFQYYREEENGRGNFPPRFSGLQFPNYSSELNVNALELDDSALYLCASSPTGVYGYTFGSGTRLTVV.

CDR3 in DNA: TGTGCCGACCGACTAGCGGAGCAGGGTACGCAGTATTTT. This gives the protein CADRLAEQGTQYF. The chain couples TRBV2 to TRBJ2-3; 9 bases fit TRBD2. Germline V gene lookup returns CDR1 SNHLY and CDR2 FYNNEI. This CDR3 region has 13 residues. V dropped 11 bases and J dropped 8; count of bases not matched to a gene: 11. The complete variable domain, with remaining parts taken from reference TRBV2 and TRBJ2-3, reads EPEVTQTPSHQVTQMGQEVILRCVPISNHLYFYWYRQILGQKVEFLVSFYNNEISEKSEIFDDQFSVERPDGSNFTLKIRSTKLEDSAMYFCADRLAEQGTQYFGPGTRLTVL.

This clone was picked up one time. This chain links TRBV3-1 (or the pseudogene TRBV3-2) with TRBJ2-3; tentative D call: TRBD2 (5 bases). V was pared by 4 bases and J by 0 bases, with 11 bases between. Germline assignment: CDR1 LGHDT and CDR2 YNNKEL (reference sequence). The CDR3 has 15 amino acids. The CDR3 region has the DNA TGTGCCAGCAGCCCCACCAGCGGTAGCACAGATACGCAGTATTTT. It translates to CASSPTSGSTDTQYF.

The chain uses TRBV7-2 and TRBJ2-1; D uncertain. The CDR3 has 14 amino acids. Trimming stripped 9 bases from V and 0 bases from J, with 12 bases between. In germline, CDR1 is SGHTA, CDR2 FQGNSA. CDR3 nucleotide sequence: TGTGCCAGTAGGACCTTCGGCTCCTACAATGAGCAGTTCTTC. Its protein product is CASRTFGSYNEQFF. The full variable domain, its missing parts supplied by reference TRBV7-2 and TRBJ2-1, is GAGVSQSPSNKVTEKGKDVELRCDPISGHTALYWYRQSLGQGLEFLIYFQGNSAPDKSGLPSDRFSAERTGGSVSTLTIQRTQQEDSAVYLCASRTFGSYNEQFFGPGTRLTVL.

The chain recombines TRBV27 with TRBJ1-6, with D unclear. V lost 3 bases and J lost 7, with 7 bases in between. The CDR3 loop spans 13 amino acids. Germline V gene sequence: CDR1 MNHEY, CDR2 SMNVEV (reference sequence). The CDR3 sequence: CASSFSVNSPLHF. CDR3 bases: TGTGCCAGCAGTTTCTCCGTGAATTCACCCCTCCACTTT.

The genes are TRBV7-9 and TRBJ2-2; D ambiguous. The CDR3 extends over 15 amino acids. Trimming took 5 bases from V and 3 from J, leaving 13 bases between them. Looked up from germline, CDR1 is SEHNR and CDR2 is FQNEAQ (reference sequence). CDR3 amino acids: CASSPRRADTGELFF. CDR3 nucleotides: TGTGCCAGCAGCCCTCGAAGGGCGGACACCGGGGAGCTGTTTTTT.

The chain is built from TRBV6-5 and TRBJ1-2; perhaps TRBD1 as D (6 bases). Trimming shortened V by 5 bases and J by 5 bases, and 18 bases separated the two germline ends. The CDR3 is 15 amino acids. CDR1 and CDR2 from the germline V gene are MNHEY and SVGAGI. Here the CDR3 reads CASSRGTPGGYGYTF. The CDR3 bases are TGTGCCAGCAGTAGGGGGACTCCCGGGGGTTATGGCTACACCTTC.

The rearrangement joins TRBV6-6 to TRBJ2-7; a possible D gene is TRBD2 (5 bases). With 1 base removed from V and 5 bases from J, the gap between germline ends came to 18 bases. The germline V gene encodes CDR1 MNHNY and CDR2 SVGAGI (reference sequence). CDR3 length equals 16 residues. The DNA for the CDR3 is TGTGCCAGCAGTTACTGGAGGTCGGGTGGGGTCGACGAGCAGTACTTC. It specifies CASSYWRSGGVDEQYF.

V and J are TRBV2 and TRBJ1-1; maybe TRBD1 (6 bases). The V gene lost 7 bases and the J gene lost 11 bases, with 14 bases spanning the gap. The CDR3 has 11 amino acids. The V gene's germline CDR1 is SNHLY and CDR2 FYNNEI. The CDR3 spells CASTRGPRAFF. In DNA form, the CDR3 reads TGTGCCAGCACTCGGGGGCCGAGGGCTTTCTTT.

The chain combines TRBV18 with TRBJ2-7, with 7 bases fitting TRBD1. This CDR3 has 13 amino acids. V was clipped by 0 bases and J by 6 bases; unmatched bases: 2. The V gene's germline CDR1 is KGHSH and CDR2 LQKENI. In DNA, the CDR3 is TGTGCCAGCTCACCACCAAACAGGGGCGAGCAGTACTTC. Its protein product is CASSPPNRGEQYF.

This chain's CDR3 is CATSLRAGGPSDTQYF. The CDR3 coding sequence is TGTGCCACCAGCCTCCGAGCGGGGGGGCCATCAGATACGCAGTATTTT. The chain recombines TRBV15 with TRBJ2-3, with 10 bases that match TRBD2. This CDR3 contains 16 residues. The J segment lost 4 bases and the V segment lost 5 bases, leaving 9 bases of the junction unmatched. The germline V gene has CDR1 LNHNV and CDR2 YYDKDF (reference sequence).

A single count supports this clone. V and J are TRBV29-1 and TRBJ2-5, with TRBD1 matching 11 bases. V trimming: 6 bases; J trimming: 2 bases; junction bases outside the gene matches: 5. The CDR3 is 14 residues long. Germline CDR1 SQVTM, CDR2 ANQGSEA. As DNA, the CDR3 is TGCAGCGTGGGCCGGGACAGGGGGCAAGAGACCCAGTACTTC. Translated: CSVGRDRGQETQYF.

This rearrangement joins TRBV3-1 (or the pseudogene TRBV3-2) to TRBJ2-1; 13 bases align to TRBD2. Germline trimming cut 3 bases from V and 2 bases from J; bases unmatched to any gene: 7. Germline-derived CDR1 and CDR2 are LGHDT and YNNKEL (reference sequence). The CDR3 totals 18 residues. CDR3 amino acids: CASSHLTSGGAPYNEQFF. The CDR3 coding sequence is TGTGCCAGCAGCCATCTAACTAGCGGGGGGGCTCCCTACAATGAGCAGTTCTTC.

This clone appeared a single time. The V call is TRBV4-1, the J call TRBJ2-6, with a weak D call TRBD1 (5 bases). The germline V gene encodes CDR1 MGHRA and CDR2 YSYEKL. The ends were cut back, 1 base at V and 2 bases at J, with 9 bases in the middle. The CDR3 has 16 amino acids. The CDR3 loop reads CASSQVRATGANVLTF. The CDR3 DNA follows: TGCGCCAGCAGCCAAGTCAGGGCGACTGGGGCCAACGTCCTGACTTTC.

This clone was recorded only once. The genes are TRBV27 and TRBJ2-3; unclear D gene. V was pared by 3 bases and J by 7 bases, with 17 bases between. CDR1 is MNHEY, CDR2 SMNVEV, per germline (reference sequence). This CDR3 contains 15 residues. The CDR3 bases are TGTGCCAGCAGTTTGGTTAGGGCCGGCCATAATACGCAGTATTTT. Translating it yields CASSLVRAGHNTQYF.

This clone was detected only a few times. This chain uses TRBV19 with TRBJ1-2; 7 bases match TRBD1. Germline lookup yields CDR1 LNHDA and CDR2 SQIVND (reference sequence). This CDR3 is built from 15 residues. The V gene end was trimmed by 3 bases and the J gene end by 7 bases; junction bases not matched to a gene: 11. CDR3 DNA: TGTGCCAGTAGTATGGGACAGCATTTGAGAGGTGGCTACACCTTC. This translates into CASSMGQHLRGGYTF.